This entry lists 11 T cell receptor beta chains sequenced from one sample in a study of T-cell memory formation after mild COVID-19. TCRdb independently ran MiXCR on the 5' RACE reads; one entry per CDR3 protein. In the table there are 550,000 to 600,000 distinct CDR3 sequences, roughly 17% of which are singletons. The specimen sequenced was PBMCs or a T cell subset sorted from them (not recorded which). The origin of the receptors is an adult woman who had mild COVID-19 (a few samples of this study predate the infection). Cell type and time point are not known.

This clonotype came up many times. This sequence joins TRBV19 and TRBJ2-3; 10 nucleotides line up with TRBD2. The CDR3 sequence is 15 residues long. Germline V lookup: CDR1 LNHDA, CDR2 SQIVND (reference sequence). J gave up 4 bases and V 6 bases, and 7 bases lay outside the gene matches. This CDR3 reads CASRAASGRADTQYF. The DNA for the CDR3 is TGTGCCAGTAGAGCGGCTAGCGGGAGAGCAGATACGCAGTATTTT.

V is TRBV7-2 and J is TRBJ2-2, with a weak D call TRBD2 (7 bases). The V gene lost 6 bases and the J gene lost 7 bases, with 15 bases spanning the gap. From germline, CDR1 is SGHTA and CDR2 FQGNSA. CDR3 length equals 14 residues. CDR3: CASSERGGFGELFF. Here the CDR3 DNA reads TGTGCCAGCAGTGAGAGGGGGGGATTCGGGGAGCTGTTTTTT.

This clonotype was observed many times. The rearrangement joins TRBV4-3 to TRBJ2-1, with 14 bases fitting TRBD2. Germline V gene data show CDR1 as LGHNA and CDR2 as YSLEER. The length of the CDR3 is 17 residues. V was clipped by 3 bases and J by 7 bases; unmatched bases: 8. The CDR3 reads CASSHREGLAGVNEQFF. The CDR3 coding sequence is TGCGCCAGCAGCCATAGGGAGGGACTAGCGGGAGTTAATGAGCAGTTCTTC.

In its sample, this clonotype was seen a few times. V is TRBV4-3 and J is TRBJ2-5; 8 nucleotides agree with TRBD1. The CDR3 runs 16 residues. Germline-derived CDR1 and CDR2 are LGHNA and YSLEER. The V and J ends lost 0 bases and 1 base, in that order; junction bases with no gene match: 4. Here the CDR3 DNA reads TGCGCCAGCAGCCAAGATCGAGGGACAGGCCAAGAGACCCAGTACTTC. Its protein product is CASSQDRGTGQETQYF.

On this clonotype: The junction and the germline gene differ at one end; a read error may be behind it. The V and J genes are TRBV11-3 and TRBJ2-7; 10 nucleotides align to TRBD2. Germline V gene data show CDR1 as SGHNT and CDR2 as YENEEA. The CDR3 extends over 14 amino acids. The CDR3 nucleotides are TGTGACAGCAGCTGGACTAGCGGCGCCTACGAGCAGTACTTC. Encoded protein: CDSSWTSGAYEQYF.

This clonotype was picked up a small number of times. This chain joins TRBV20-1 and TRBJ1-6, with 9 bases identical to TRBD1. Germline CDR1 is DFQATT and CDR2 is SNEGSKA (reference sequence). The V segment lost 2 bases and the J segment 6 bases; nucleotides outside the gene matches: 8. This CDR3 has 16 residues. CDR3 protein: CSARKTGGNLNSPLHF. As DNA, the CDR3 is TGCAGTGCTAGAAAGACAGGGGGTAACCTTAATTCACCCCTCCACTTT.

This clonotype was detected only a few times. The V call is TRBV12-3 or TRBV12-4, the J call TRBJ2-5; 11 bases are shared with TRBD2. Trimming removed 6 bases from V and 3 bases from J; junction bases left unmatched: 6. CDR3 length equals 15 residues. The CDR3 reads CASSPWGLAEETQYF. The CDR3 DNA is TGTGCCAGCAGCCCCTGGGGACTAGCGGAAGAGACCCAGTACTTC.

The chain employs TRBV5-1 and TRBJ2-3; D gene ambiguous. Trimming left V 4 bases short and J 2 bases short, with 11 bases between. Germline CDR1 and CDR2: SGHRS and YFSETQ. This CDR3 comprises 14 residues. The CDR3 nucleotides are TGCGCCAGCAGCGAACGCGGCGTCACAGATACGCAGTATTTT. This translates into CASSERGVTDTQYF.

This chain uses TRBV9 with TRBJ2-2, with D uncertain. V gave up 4 bases and J gave up 1 base, with 5 bases separating them. The CDR3 contains 13 residues. The germline V gene has CDR1 SGDLS and CDR2 YYNGEE. The CDR3 here is CASSPWNTGELFF. In DNA, the CDR3 is TGTGCCAGCAGCCCATGGAACACCGGGGAGCTGTTTTTT.

The chain carries TRBV6-6 and TRBJ2-1; 10 bases align to TRBD1. The CDR3 extends over 18 amino acids. Per germline, CDR1 MNHNY and CDR2 SVGAGI (reference sequence). V dropped 1 base and J dropped 2; count of bases not matched to a gene: 8. Written as DNA, the CDR3 is TGTGCCAGCAGTTACTTCGCCCCCGGACAGGGGGCCTACAATGAGCAGTTCTTC. Protein product: CASSYFAPGQGAYNEQFF.

V is TRBV10-3 and J is TRBJ2-7; 15 nucleotides agree with TRBD2. Germline trimming cut 0 bases from V and 3 bases from J; bases unmatched to any gene: 12. This CDR3 contains 20 residues. The V gene's germline CDR1 is ENHRY and CDR2 SYGVKD. CDR3 nucleotides: TGTGCCATCAGTGAGTCCGAAGGCGGGACTAGCGGGAGGAAGATCTACGAGCAGTACTTC. It codes for CAISESEGGTSGRKIYEQYF.